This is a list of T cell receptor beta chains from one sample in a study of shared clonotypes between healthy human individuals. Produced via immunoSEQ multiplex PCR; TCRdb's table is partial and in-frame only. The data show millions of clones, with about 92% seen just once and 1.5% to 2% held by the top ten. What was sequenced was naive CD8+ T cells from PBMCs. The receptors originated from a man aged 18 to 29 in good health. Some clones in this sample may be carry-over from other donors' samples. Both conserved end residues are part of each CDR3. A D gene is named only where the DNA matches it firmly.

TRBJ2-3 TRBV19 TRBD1 CASSIRDRGLDTQYF
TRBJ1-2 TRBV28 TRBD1 CASNLYAGQTYGYTF
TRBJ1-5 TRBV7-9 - CASSSGRDQPQHF
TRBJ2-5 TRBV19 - CASSPPGHQETQYF
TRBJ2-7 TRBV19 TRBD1 CASSGWDSPYEQYF
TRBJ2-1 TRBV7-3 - CASSPAPTGLPEQFF
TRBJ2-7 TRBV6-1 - CASSETGSYEQYF
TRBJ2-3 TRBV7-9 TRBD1 CASSTGQGLTDTQYF
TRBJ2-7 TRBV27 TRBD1 CASSPPPGTDAYEQYF
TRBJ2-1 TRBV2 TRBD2 CASSDIPGGNNEQFF
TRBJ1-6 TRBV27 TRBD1 CASSFRDSNSPLHF
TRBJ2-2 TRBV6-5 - CASSYSPGKINGELFF
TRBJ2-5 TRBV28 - CASTVERGETQYF
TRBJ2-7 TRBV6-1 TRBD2 CASSGSGRSPYEQYF